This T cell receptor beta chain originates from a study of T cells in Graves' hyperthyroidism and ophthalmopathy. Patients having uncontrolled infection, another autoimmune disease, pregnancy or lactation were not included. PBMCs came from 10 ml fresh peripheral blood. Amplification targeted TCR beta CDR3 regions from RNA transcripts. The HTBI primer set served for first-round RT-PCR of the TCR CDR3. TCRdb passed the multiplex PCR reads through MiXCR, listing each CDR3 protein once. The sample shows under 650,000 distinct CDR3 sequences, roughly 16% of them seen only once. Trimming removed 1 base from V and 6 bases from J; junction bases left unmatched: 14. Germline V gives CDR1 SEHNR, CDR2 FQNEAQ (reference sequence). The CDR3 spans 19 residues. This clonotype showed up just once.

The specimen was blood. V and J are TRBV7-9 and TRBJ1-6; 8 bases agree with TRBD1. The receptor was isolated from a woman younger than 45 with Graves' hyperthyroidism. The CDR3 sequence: CASSLVVGGQGGSNSPLHF. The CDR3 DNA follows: TGTGCCAGCAGCTTAGTTGTCGGAGGACAGGGAGGCTCTAATTCACCCCTCCACTTT.